This T cell receptor beta chain appears in the sequencing data of a study of T cell responses to AZD1222 COVID-19 vaccine. Findings and caveats of the study: Donors were mostly white British, more females; clonal diversity possibly underestimated. Spike-specific TCR breadth and depth both grew after two AZD1222 doses. Vaccine-related CD4 TCRs covered spike, predominating at 160-218 and 743-854. Per reports, nearly half of all spike-specific TCRs target regions that are unmutated in variants.

Germline-derived CDR1 and CDR2 are MNHEY and SMNVEV (reference sequence). V lost 5 bases to trimming and J lost 3 bases, with 10 bases between them. The CDR3 is 13 amino acids. Points on this clone: Its antigen is not identified.

The data were produced by immunoSEQ multiplex PCR, yet TCRdb's version contains in-frame clones alone and is incomplete. This table has under 95,000 clones, about 90% appearing once. The sequence was collected from an adult in good health. The chain is built from TRBV27 and TRBJ2-5; D ambiguous. The sample consisted of peripheral blood, taken on day 0 of AZD1222 vaccination. DNA of the CDR3: TGTGCCAGCAGTGTCGGGCCGAAAGAGACCCAGTACTTC. This sequence encodes CASSVGPKETQYF.